This T cell receptor beta chain was recorded in a study of T cell changes during pregnancy in multiple sclerosis. Profiling relied on immunoSEQ multiplex PCR, and the TCRdb table lists in-frame clones only, not all of them. The table includes about 50,000 clones, 90% to 95% detected once. The CDR3 has 16 amino acids. Germline loops: CDR1 SEHNR, CDR2 FQNEAQ (reference sequence). The ends lost 1 base at V and 0 bases at J; junction bases unmatched: 3. The TCR comes from a female donor with multiple sclerosis, enrolled in a pregnancy study. The sample consisted of CD8+ T cells from peripheral blood mononuclear cells, taken in the first trimester of pregnancy. The rearrangement joins TRBV7-9 to TRBJ1-5, with 7 positions matching TRBD1. The CDR3 nucleotides read TGTGCCAGCAGCTTAGAACAGGGGACTAGCAATCAGCCCCAGCATTTT. This sequence encodes CASSLEQGTSNQPQHF.